This entry is about one TCR beta chain. Its target is unknown. These data originate in a study of cytomegalovirus exposure and HLA in healthy donors. Study-level findings and limits: TCR sequences were mostly rare, though some public TCRs occurred in many donors.

It was with 60 Vbeta and 13 Jbeta primers that the PCR ran. Sequenced by immunoSEQ multiplex PCR; TCRdb stores in-frame clones only, minus some. Among around 88,000 clones listed, about 81% were seen once. Input material: PBMCs. The receptor's source is a woman aged 40 to 50 in good health and CMV-seropositive.

The CDR3 DNA follows: TGTGCCAGCAGCTCTTGGACAGGGGGGGCCGATGAGCAGTTCTTC. This translates into CASSSWTGGADEQFF. The chain carries TRBV11-2 and TRBJ2-1, with 10 bases lining up with TRBD1. The CDR3 contains 15 residues. Germline CDR1 SGHAT, CDR2 FQNNGV. V shed 4 bases and J 8 bases; nucleotides not matched to a gene: 8.